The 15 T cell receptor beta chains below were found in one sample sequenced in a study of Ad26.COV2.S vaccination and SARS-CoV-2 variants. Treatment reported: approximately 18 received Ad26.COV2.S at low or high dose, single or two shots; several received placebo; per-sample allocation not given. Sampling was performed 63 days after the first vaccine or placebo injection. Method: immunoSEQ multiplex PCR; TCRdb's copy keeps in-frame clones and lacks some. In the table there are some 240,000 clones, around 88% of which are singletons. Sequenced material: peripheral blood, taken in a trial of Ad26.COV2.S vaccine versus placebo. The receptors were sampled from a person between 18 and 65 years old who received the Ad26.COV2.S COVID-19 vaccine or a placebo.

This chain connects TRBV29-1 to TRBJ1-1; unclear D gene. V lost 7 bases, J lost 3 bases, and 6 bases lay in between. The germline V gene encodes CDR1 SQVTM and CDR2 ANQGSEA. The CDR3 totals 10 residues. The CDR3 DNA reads TGCAGCGGCGGACACACTGAAGCTTTCTTT. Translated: CSGGHTEAFF.

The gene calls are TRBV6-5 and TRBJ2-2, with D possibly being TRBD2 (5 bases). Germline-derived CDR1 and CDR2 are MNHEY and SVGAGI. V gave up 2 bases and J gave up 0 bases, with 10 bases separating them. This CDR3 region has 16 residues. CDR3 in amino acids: CASSYGRKANTGELFF. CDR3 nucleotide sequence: TGTGCCAGCAGTTACGGGAGAAAAGCGAACACCGGGGAGCTGTTTTTT.

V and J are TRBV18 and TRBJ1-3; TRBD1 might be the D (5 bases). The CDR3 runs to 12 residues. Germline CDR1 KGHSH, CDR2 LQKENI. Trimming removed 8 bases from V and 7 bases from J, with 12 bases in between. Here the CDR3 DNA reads TGTGCCAGCACCAGGGACCGGAACACCATATATTTT. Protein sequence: CASTRDRNTIYF.

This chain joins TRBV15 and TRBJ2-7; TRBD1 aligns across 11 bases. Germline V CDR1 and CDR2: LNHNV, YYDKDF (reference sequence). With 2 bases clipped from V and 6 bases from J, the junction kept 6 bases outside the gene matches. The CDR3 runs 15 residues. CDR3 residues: CATSRPGQGDSEQYF. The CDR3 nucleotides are TGTGCCACCAGCAGACCGGGACAGGGGGATTCCGAGCAGTACTTC.

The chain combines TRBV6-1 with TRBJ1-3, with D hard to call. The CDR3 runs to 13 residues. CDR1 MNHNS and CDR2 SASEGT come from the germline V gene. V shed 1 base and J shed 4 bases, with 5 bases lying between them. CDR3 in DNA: TGTGCCAGCAGTGAAGGTCAGGGAAACACCATATATTTT. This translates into CASSEGQGNTIYF.

CDR3 in DNA: TGTGCCACCAGCAGAGAAAGGGGGGCGGATGGCGGGAGGCTAAATGAGCAGTTCTTC. This codes for CATSRERGADGGRLNEQFF. J is TRBJ2-1 and V is TRBV15; 8 nucleotides match TRBD2. Per the germline V gene, CDR1 is LNHNV and CDR2 is YYDKDF (reference sequence). The CDR3 extends over 19 amino acids. Trimming at V came to 0 bases and at J to 7 bases, leaving 17 bases not matched to a gene.

The CDR3 region is CASSLVGTGIDEQFF. The CDR3 DNA reads TGCGCCAGCAGCTTGGTCGGGACAGGGATTGATGAGCAGTTCTTC. V usage is TRBV5-1 and J usage is TRBJ2-1, with 9 bases aligning to TRBD1. The CDR3 has 15 residues. The J segment lost 8 bases and the V segment lost 0 bases, leaving 6 bases of the junction unmatched. Germline V gene lookup returns CDR1 SGHRS and CDR2 YFSETQ. Variable domain in full (rest from reference TRBV5-1 and TRBJ2-1): KAGVTQTPRYLIKTRGQQVTLSCSPISGHRSVSWYQQTPGQGLQFLFEYFSETQRNKGNFPGRFSGRQFSNSRSEMNVSTLELGDSALYLCASSLVGTGIDEQFFGPGTRLTVL.

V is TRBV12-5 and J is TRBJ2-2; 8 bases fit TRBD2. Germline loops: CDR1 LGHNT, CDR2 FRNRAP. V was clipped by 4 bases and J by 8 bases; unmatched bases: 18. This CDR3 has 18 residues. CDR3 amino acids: CASGYAHPGGPWRGELFF. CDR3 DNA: TGTGCTAGTGGTTACGCGCACCCGGGAGGGCCTTGGAGAGGGGAGCTGTTTTTT.

Written as DNA, the CDR3 is TGTGCCAGCAGCCGGACAGGGGGGACAGAGACCCAGTACTTC. Amino acid sequence: CASSRTGGTETQYF. The chain joins TRBV7-9 to TRBJ2-5, with 10 bases fitting TRBD1. The length of the CDR3 is 14 residues. J was trimmed by 4 bases and V by 5 bases; bases with no gene match: 4. Germline values: CDR1 SEHNR, CDR2 FQNEAQ (reference sequence).

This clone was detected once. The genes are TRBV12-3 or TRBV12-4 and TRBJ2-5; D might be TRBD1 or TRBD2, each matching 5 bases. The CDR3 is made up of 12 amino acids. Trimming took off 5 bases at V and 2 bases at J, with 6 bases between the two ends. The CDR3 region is CASSEGQETQYF. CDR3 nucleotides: TGTGCCAGCAGTGAGGGGCAAGAGACCCAGTACTTC.

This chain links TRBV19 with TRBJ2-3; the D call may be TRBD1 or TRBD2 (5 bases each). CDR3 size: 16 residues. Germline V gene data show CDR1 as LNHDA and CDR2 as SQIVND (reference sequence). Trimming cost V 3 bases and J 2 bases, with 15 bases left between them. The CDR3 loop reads CASSIGTPVLTDTQYF. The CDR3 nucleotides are TGTGCCAGTAGTATTGGGACCCCTGTCCTCACAGATACGCAGTATTTT.

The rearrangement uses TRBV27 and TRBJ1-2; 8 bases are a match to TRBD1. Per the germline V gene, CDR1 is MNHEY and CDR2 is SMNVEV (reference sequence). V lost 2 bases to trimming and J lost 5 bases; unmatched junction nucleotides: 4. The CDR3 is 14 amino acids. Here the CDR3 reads CASSLAGGGYGYTF. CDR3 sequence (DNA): TGTGCCAGCAGTTTAGCAGGGGGCGGATATGGCTACACCTTC.

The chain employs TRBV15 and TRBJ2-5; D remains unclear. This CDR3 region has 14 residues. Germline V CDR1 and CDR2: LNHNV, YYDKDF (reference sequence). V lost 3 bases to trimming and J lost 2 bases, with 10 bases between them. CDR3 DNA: TGTGCCACCAGCAGGTCCGGGTCTCAAGAGACCCAGTACTTC. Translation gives CATSRSGSQETQYF.

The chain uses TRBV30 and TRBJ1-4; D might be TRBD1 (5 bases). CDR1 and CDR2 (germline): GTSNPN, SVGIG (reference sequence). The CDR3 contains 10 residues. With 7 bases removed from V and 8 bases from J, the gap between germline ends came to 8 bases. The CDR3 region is CASGREKLFF. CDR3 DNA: TGTGCCTCGGGGCGGGAAAAACTGTTTTTT.

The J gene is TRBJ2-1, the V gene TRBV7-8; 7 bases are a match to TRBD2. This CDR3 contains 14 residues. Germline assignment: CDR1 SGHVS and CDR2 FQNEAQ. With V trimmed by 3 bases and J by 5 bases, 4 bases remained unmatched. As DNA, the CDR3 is TGTGCCAGCAGCTTGCGGGAGCCCGACAATGAGCAGTTCTTC. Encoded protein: CASSLREPDNEQFF. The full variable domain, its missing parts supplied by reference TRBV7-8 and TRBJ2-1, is GAGVSQSPRYKVAKRGQDVALRCDPISGHVSLFWYQQALGQGPEFLTYFQNEAQLDKSGLPSDRFFAERPEGSVSTLKIQRTQQEDSAVYLCASSLREPDNEQFFGPGTRLTVL.